This entry features one T cell receptor (beta chain) sequence. Its antigen is not identified. The sample belongs to a study of beta chain features in type 1 diabetes. The study's findings and limits: Type 1 diabetes patients had TCRB CDR3s that were shorter (moderately but significantly so) in all four CD4+ subsets.

Sequenced material consisted of expressed TCRB transcripts (all of the isolated RNA was reverse transcribed). The table came from immunoSEQ multiplex PCR; TCRdb's copy has only in-frame clones and leaves some out. Of some 130,000 clones in the sample, around 9% are singletons; the top ten hold over 0.6%. The germline gives CDR1 KGHSH, CDR2 LQKENI. V lost 3 bases, J lost 6 bases, and 18 bases lay in between. The CDR3 sequence is 15 residues long. The clonotype was recovered from a man aged 25 to 40 with type 1 diabetes. Source material: central memory CD4+ T cells from blood. The genes are TRBV18 and TRBJ2-7; D remains ambiguous. DNA of the CDR3: TGTGCCAGCTCACCGGAAAGATTTGTGGGCTCCGAGCAGTACTTC. Translated, it gives CASSPERFVGSEQYF.